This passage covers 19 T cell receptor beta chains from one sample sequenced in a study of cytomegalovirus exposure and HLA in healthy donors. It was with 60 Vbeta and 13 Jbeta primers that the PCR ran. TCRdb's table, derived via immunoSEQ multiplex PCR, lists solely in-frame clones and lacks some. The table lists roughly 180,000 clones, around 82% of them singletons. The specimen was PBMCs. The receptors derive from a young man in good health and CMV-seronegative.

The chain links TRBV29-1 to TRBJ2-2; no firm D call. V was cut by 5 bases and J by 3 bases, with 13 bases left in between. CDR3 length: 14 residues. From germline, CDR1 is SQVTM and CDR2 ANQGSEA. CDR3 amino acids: CSVCYPTYTGELFF. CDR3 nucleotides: TGCAGCGTTTGCTACCCAACCTACACCGGGGAGCTGTTTTTT.

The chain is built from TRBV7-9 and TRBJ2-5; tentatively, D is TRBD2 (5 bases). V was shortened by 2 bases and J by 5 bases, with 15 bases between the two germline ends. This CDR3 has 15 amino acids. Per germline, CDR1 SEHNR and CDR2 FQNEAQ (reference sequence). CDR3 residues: CASSLLSGKPETQYF. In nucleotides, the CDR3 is TGTGCCAGCAGCTTACTCAGCGGAAAACCGGAGACCCAGTACTTC.

The CDR3 protein is CASSALVDTGELFF. The DNA of the CDR3 is TGTGCCAGCAGTGCACTCGTCGACACCGGGGAGCTGTTTTTT. The chain combines TRBV6-1 with TRBJ2-2; D gene ambiguous. Per the germline V gene, CDR1 is MNHNS and CDR2 is SASEGT. V lost 4 bases to trimming and J lost 3 bases, with 9 bases between them. The CDR3 length is 14 residues.

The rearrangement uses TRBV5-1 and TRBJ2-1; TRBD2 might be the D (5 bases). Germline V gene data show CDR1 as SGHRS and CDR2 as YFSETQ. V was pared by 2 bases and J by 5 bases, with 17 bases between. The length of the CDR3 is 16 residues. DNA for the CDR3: TGCGCCAGCAGCTTTCAGGCTAGCTCCCTTCACAATGAGCAGTTCTTC. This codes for CASSFQASSLHNEQFF.

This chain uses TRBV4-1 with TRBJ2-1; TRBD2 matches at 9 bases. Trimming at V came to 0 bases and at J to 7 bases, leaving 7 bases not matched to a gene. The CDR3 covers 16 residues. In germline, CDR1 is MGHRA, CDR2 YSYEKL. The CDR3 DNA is TGCGCCAGCAGCCAAGAGGGGCGGGGGGGCCCTAATGAGCAGTTCTTC. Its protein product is CASSQEGRGGPNEQFF.

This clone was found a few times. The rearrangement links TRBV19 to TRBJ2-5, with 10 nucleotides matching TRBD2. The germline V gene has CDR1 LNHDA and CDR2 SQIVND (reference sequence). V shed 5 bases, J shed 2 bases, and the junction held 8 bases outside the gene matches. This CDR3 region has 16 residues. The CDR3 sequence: CASSFGLADPQETQYF. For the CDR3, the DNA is TGTGCCAGTAGTTTTGGACTAGCGGATCCTCAAGAGACCCAGTACTTC.

The CDR3 here is CSATVLTEAFF. Here the CDR3 DNA reads TGCAGTGCTACGGTACTGACTGAAGCTTTCTTT. The V call is TRBV20-1, the J call TRBJ1-1; D unclear. This CDR3 contains 11 residues. Deletions cut 4 bases from V and 5 bases from J, with 8 bases between. Germline V gene sequence: CDR1 DFQATT, CDR2 SNEGSKA (reference sequence).

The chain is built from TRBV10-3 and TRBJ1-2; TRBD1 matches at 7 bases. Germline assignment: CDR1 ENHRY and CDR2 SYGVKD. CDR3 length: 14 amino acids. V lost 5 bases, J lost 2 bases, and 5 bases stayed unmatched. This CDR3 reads CAISRDSPNYGYTF. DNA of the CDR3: TGTGCCATCAGTCGGGACAGTCCCAACTATGGCTACACCTTC.

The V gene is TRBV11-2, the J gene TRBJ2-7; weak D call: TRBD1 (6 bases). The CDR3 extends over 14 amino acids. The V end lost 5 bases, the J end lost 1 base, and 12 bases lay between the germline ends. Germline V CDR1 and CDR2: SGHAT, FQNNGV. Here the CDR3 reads CASSAVRGSYEQYF. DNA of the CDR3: TGTGCCAGCAGCGCAGTCAGGGGATCCTACGAGCAGTACTTC.

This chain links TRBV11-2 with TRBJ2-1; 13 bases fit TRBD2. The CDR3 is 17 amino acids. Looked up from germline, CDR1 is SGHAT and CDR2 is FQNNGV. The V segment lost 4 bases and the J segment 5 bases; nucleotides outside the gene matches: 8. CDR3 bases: TGTGCCAGCAGCTCGCTTTGGACTAGCGGGGGAAACAATGAGCAGTTCTTC. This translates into CASSSLWTSGGNNEQFF.

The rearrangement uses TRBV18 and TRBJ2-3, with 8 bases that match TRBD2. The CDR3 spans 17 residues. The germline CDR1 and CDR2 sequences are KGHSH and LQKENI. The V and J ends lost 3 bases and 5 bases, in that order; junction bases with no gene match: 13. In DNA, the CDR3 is TGTGCCAGCTCACCCCCCTCACTGCGGGAGGTGAAAGATACGCAGTATTTT. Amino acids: CASSPPSLREVKDTQYF.

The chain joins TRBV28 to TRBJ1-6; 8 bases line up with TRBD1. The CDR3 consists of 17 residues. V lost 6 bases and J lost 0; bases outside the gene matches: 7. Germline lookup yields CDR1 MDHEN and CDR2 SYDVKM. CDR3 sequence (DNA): TGTGCCAGCAGCACCTACAGGGGGTACTCCTATAATTCACCCCTCCACTTT. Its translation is CASSTYRGYSYNSPLHF.

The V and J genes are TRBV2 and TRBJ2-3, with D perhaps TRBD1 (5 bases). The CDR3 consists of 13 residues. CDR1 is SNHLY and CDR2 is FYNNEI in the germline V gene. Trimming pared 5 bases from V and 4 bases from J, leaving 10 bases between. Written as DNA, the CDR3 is TGTGCCAGCAGTTACCAGGGCCCAGATACGCAGTATTTT. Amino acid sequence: CASSYQGPDTQYF.

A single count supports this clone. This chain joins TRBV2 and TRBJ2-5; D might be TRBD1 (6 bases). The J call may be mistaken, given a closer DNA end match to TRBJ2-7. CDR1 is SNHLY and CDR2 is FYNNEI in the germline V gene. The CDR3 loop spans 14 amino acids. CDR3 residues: CASHRDTLSYEQYF. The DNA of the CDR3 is TGTGCCAGCCACCGGGACACTCTCTCCTACGAGCAGTACTTC.

The CDR3 reads CASSPPASGTYEQYF. CDR3 bases: TGTGCCAGCTCACCACCGGCTAGCGGTACCTACGAGCAGTACTTC. The rearrangement links TRBV18 to TRBJ2-7, with 7 bases that match TRBD2. V was pared by 0 bases and J by 2 bases, with 4 bases of the junction left unmatched. This CDR3 comprises 15 residues. Germline CDR1 and CDR2: KGHSH and LQKENI.

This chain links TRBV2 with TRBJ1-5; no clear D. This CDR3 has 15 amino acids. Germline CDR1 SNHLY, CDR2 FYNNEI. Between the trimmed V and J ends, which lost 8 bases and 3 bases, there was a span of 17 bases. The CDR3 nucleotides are TGTGCCAGCCGGCGAGGAATGGGTTTCAATCAGCCCCAGCATTTT. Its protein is CASRRGMGFNQPQHF.

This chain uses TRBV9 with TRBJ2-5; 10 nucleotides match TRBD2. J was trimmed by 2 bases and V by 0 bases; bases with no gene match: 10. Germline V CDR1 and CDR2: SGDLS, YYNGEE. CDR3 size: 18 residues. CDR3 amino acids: CASSVAGAPTSGQETQYF. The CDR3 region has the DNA TGTGCCAGCAGCGTAGCGGGGGCCCCGACTAGCGGGCAAGAGACCCAGTACTTC. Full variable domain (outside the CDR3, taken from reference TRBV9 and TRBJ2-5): DSGVTQTPKHLITATGQRVTLRCSPRSGDLSVYWYQQSLDQGLQFLIQYYNGEERAKGNILERFSAQQFPDLHSELNLSSLELGDSALYFCASSVAGAPTSGQETQYFGPGTRLLVL.

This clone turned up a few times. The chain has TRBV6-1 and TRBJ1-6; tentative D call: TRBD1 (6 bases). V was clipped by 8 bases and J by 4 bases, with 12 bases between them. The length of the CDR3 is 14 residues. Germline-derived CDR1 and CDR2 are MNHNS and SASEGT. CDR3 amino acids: CASLQGIYNSPLHF. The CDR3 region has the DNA TGTGCCAGCCTACAGGGAATATATAATTCACCCCTCCACTTT.

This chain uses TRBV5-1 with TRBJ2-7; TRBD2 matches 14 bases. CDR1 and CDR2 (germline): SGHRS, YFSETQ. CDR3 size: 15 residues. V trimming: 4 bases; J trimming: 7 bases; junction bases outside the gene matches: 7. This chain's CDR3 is CASSPPGLAGVEQYF. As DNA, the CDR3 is TGCGCCAGCAGCCCTCCGGGACTAGCGGGAGTTGAGCAGTACTTC.